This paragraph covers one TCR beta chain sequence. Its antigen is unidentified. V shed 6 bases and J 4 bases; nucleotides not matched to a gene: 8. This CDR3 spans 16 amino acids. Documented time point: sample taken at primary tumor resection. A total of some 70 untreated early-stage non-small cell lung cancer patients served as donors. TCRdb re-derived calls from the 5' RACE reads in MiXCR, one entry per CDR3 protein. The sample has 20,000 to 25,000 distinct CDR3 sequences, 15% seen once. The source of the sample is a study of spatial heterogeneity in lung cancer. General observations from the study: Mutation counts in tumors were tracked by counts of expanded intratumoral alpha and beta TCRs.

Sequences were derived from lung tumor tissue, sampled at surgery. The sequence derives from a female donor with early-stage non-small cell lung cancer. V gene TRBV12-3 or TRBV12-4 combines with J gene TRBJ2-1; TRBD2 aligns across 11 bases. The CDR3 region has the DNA TGTGCCAGCAGAAGCCCCGGGACTAGCGGATACAATGAGCAGTTCTTC. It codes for CASRSPGTSGYNEQFF.